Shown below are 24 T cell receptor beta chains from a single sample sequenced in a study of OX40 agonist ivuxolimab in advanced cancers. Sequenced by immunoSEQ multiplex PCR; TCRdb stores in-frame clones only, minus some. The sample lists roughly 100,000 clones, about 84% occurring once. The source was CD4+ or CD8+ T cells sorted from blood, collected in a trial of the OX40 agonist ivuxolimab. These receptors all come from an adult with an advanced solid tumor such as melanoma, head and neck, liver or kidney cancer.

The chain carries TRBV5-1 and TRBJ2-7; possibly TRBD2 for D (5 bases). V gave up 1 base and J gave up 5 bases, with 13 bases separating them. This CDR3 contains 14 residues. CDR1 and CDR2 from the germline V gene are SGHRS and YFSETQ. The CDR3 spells CASSLTAGGHEQYF. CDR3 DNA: TGCGCCAGCAGCTTGACGGCAGGAGGTCACGAGCAGTACTTC.

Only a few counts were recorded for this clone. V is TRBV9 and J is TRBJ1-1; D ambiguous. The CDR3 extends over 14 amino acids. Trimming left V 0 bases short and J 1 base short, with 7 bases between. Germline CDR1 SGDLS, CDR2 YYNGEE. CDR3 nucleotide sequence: TGTGCCAGCAGCGTAGCTCCAGGGAACACTGAAGCTTTCTTT. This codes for CASSVAPGNTEAFF.

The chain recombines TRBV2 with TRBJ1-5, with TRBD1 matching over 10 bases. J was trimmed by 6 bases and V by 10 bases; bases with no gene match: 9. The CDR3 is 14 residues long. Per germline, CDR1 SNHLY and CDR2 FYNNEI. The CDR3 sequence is CAIPGTGEGQPQHF. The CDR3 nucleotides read TGTGCCATCCCGGGGACAGGGGAGGGTCAGCCCCAGCATTTT.

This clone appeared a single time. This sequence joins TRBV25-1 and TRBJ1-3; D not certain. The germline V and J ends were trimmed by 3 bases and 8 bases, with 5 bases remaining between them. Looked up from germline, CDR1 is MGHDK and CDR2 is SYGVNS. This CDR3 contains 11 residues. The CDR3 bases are TGTGCCAGCAGTGACGGGTACACCATATATTTT. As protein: CASSDGYTIYF.

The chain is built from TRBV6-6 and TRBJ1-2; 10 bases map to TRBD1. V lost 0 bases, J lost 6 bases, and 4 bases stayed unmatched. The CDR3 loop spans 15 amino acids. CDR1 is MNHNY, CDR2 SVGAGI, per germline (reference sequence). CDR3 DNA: TGTGCCAGCAGTTACTCGACAGGGGGCGAACATGGCTACACCTTC. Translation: CASSYSTGGEHGYTF.

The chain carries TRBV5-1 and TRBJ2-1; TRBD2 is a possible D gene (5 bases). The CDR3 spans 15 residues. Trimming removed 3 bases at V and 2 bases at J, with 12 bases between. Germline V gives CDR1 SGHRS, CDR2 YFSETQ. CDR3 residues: CASSWNGITYNEQFF. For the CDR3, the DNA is TGCGCCAGCAGCTGGAACGGGATCACCTACAATGAGCAGTTCTTC. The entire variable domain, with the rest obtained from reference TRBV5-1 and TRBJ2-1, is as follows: KAGVTQTPRYLIKTRGQQVTLSCSPISGHRSVSWYQQTPGQGLQFLFEYFSETQRNKGNFPGRFSGRQFSNSRSEMNVSTLELGDSALYLCASSWNGITYNEQFFGPGTRLTVL.

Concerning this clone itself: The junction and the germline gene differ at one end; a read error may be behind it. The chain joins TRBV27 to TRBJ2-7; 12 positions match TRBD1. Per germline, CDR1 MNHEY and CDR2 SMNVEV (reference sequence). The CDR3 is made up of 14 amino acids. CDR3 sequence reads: CAGSPGQGAHEQYF. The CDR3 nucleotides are TGTGCCGGCAGCCCGGGACAGGGGGCCCACGAGCAGTACTTC.

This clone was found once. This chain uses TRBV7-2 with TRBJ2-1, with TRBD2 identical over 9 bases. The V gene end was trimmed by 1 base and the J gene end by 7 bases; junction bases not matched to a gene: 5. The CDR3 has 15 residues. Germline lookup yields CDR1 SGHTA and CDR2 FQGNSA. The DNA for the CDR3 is TGTGCCAGCAGCTTAGTTGGCGGGAGGGTGAATGAGCAGTTCTTC. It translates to CASSLVGGRVNEQFF.

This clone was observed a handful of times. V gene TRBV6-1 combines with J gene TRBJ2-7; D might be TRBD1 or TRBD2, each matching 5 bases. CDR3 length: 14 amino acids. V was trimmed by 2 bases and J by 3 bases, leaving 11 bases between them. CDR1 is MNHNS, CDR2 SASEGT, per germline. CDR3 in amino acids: CASSELGRSYEQYF. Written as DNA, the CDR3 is TGTGCCAGCAGTGAACTGGGACGGAGCTACGAGCAGTACTTC.

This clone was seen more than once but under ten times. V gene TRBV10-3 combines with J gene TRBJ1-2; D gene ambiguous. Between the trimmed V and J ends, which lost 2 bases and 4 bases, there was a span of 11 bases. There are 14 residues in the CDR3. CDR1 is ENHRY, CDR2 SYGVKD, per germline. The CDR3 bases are TGTGCCATCAGTGAGCAAGGGTTGGTCTATGGCTACACCTTC. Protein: CAISEQGLVYGYTF.

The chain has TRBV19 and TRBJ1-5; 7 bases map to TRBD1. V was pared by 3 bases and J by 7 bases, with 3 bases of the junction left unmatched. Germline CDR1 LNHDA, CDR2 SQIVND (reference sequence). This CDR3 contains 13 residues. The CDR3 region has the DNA TGTGCCAGTAGTATGAGGGGGCTCCAGCCCCAGCATTTT. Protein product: CASSMRGLQPQHF.

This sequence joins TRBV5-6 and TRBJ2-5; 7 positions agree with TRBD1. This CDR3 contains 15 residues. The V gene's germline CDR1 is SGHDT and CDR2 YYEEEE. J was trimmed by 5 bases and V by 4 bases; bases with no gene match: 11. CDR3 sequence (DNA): TGTGCCAGCAGCAAAACTTCGGACAGGAGGGAGACCCAGTACTTC. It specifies CASSKTSDRRETQYF.

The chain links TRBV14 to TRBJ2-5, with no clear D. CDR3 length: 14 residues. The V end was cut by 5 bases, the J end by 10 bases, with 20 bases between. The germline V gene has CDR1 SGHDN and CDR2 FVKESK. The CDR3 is CASSALKWGPDQYF. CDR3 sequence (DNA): TGTGCCAGCAGCGCCCTGAAGTGGGGTCCCGACCAGTACTTC.

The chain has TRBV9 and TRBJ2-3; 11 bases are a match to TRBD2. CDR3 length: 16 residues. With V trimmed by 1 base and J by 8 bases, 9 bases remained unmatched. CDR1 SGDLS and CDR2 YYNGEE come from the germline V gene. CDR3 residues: CASSVYPSGGYGTQYF. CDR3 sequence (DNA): TGTGCCAGCAGCGTATATCCTAGCGGGGGGTACGGTACGCAGTATTTT.

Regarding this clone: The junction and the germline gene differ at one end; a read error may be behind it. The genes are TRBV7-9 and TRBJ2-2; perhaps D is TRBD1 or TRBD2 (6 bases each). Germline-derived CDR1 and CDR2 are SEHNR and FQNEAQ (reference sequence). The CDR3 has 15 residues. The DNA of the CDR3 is TGCGCCAGCAGCTTCGACCGGGGGCCAACCGGGGAGCTGTTTTTT. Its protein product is CASSFDRGPTGELFF.

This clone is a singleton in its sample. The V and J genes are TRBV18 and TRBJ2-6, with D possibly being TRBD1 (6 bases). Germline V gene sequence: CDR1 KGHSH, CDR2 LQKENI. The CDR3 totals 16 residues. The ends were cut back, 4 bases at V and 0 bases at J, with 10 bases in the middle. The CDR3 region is CASSQQGASGANVLTF. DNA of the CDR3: TGTGCCAGCTCACAACAGGGTGCCTCTGGGGCCAACGTCCTGACTTTC.

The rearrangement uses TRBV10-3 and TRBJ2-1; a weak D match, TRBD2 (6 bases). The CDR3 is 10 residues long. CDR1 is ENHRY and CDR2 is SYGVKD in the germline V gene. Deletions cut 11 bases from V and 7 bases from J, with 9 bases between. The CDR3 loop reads CAVGGNEQFF. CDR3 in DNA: TGTGCCGTTGGAGGGAATGAGCAGTTCTTC.

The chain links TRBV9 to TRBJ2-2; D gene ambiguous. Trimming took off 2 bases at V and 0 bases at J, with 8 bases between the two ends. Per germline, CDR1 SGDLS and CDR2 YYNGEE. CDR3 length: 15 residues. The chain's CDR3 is CASSVLAANTGELFF. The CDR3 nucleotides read TGTGCCAGCAGCGTCTTGGCAGCGAACACCGGGGAGCTGTTTTTT.

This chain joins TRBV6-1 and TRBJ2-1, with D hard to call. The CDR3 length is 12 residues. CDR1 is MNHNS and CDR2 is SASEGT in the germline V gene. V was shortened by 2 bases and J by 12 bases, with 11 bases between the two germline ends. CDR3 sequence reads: CASSESPLGQFF. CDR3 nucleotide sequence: TGTGCCAGCAGTGAATCCCCGCTGGGGCAGTTCTTC.

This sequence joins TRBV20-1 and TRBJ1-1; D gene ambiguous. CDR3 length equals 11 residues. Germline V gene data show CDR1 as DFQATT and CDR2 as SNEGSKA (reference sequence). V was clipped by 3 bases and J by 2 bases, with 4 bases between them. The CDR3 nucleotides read TGCAGTGCTAGTCATAACACTGAAGCTTTCTTT. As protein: CSASHNTEAFF.

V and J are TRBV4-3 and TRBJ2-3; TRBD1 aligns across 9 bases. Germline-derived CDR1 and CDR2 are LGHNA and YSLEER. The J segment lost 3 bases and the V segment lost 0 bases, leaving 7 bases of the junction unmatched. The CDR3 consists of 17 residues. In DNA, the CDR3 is TGCGCCAGCAGCCAAGATGGGACAGGGAGGGAAACAGATACGCAGTATTTT. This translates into CASSQDGTGRETDTQYF.

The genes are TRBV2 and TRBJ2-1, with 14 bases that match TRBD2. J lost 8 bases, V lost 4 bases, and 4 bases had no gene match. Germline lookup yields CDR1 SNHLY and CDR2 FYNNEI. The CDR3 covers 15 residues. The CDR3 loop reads CASSGGLAGVYEQFF. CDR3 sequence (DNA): TGTGCCAGCAGTGGGGGACTAGCGGGAGTATATGAGCAGTTCTTC. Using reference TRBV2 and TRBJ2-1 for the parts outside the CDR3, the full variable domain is EPEVTQTPSHQVTQMGQEVILRCVPISNHLYFYWYRQILGQKVEFLVSFYNNEISEKSEIFDDQFSVERPDGSNFTLKIRSTKLEDSAMYFCASSGGLAGVYEQFFGPGTRLTVL.

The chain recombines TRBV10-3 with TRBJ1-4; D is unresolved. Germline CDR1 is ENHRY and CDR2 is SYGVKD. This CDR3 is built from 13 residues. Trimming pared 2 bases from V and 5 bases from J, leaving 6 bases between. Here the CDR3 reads CAISERANEKLFF. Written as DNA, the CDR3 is TGTGCCATCAGTGAGAGGGCAAATGAAAAACTGTTTTTT.

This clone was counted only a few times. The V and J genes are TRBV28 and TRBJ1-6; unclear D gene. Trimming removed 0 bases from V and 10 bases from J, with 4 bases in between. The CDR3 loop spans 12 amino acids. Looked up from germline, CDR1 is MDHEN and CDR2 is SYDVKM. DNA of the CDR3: TGTGCCAGCAGTTTATGGGGGTCACCCCTCCACTTT. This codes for CASSLWGSPLHF. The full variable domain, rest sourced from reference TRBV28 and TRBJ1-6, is DVKVTQSSRYLVKRTGEKVFLECVQDMDHENMFWYRQDPGLGLRLIYFSYDVKMKEKGDIPEGYSVSREKKERFSLILESASTNQTSMYLCASSLWGSPLHFGNGTRLTVT.